The 5 T cell receptor beta chains reported below all come from one sample, sequenced in a study of control samples from healthy donors and cancer patients. Profiled with immunoSEQ multiplex PCR; TCRdb holds only in-frame clones, not every one. The sample has about 140,000 clones; approximately 91% are singletons. Sequencing was done on a sample of blood. The receptors derive from a woman aged 30 to 39 in good health.

V and J are TRBV30 and TRBJ1-2; maybe TRBD1 (5 bases). CDR1 is GTSNPN, CDR2 SVGIG, per germline (reference sequence). The germline V and J ends were trimmed by 2 bases and 8 bases, with 15 bases remaining between them. This CDR3 comprises 13 residues. This CDR3 reads CAWSKGRVKGYTF. The CDR3 DNA reads as TGTGCCTGGAGTAAAGGCAGGGTGAAAGGCTACACCTTC.

V gene TRBV3-1 (or the pseudogene TRBV3-2) combines with J gene TRBJ1-5; D gene uncertain. Per germline, CDR1 LGHDT and CDR2 YNNKEL (reference sequence). Trimming removed 0 bases from V and 6 bases from J, with 9 bases in between. This CDR3 is built from 14 residues. The CDR3 protein is CASSQDLSGQPQHF. CDR3 sequence (DNA): TGTGCCAGCAGCCAAGATCTTTCGGGTCAGCCCCAGCATTTT.

Details on this clone: Compared with germline, one end of the junction differs, possibly owing to a read error. This chain joins TRBV29-1 and TRBJ1-6; 9 bases are shared with TRBD1. Germline CDR1 is SQVTM and CDR2 is ANQGSEA. The CDR3 spans 11 residues. The DNA for the CDR3 is TGCAGCGTTGATGGGGGACAGGGTCTCTTCTTT. It encodes CSVDGGQGLFF.

The chain has TRBV19 and TRBJ2-7; 7 nucleotides align to TRBD1. Germline-derived CDR1 and CDR2 are LNHDA and SQIVND (reference sequence). Trimming took 2 bases from V and 3 from J; bases not matched to a gene: 1. This CDR3 region has 13 residues. In nucleotides, the CDR3 is TGTGCCAGTAGTATAAACAGGGGCTACGAGCAGTACTTC. This translates into CASSINRGYEQYF.

V and J are TRBV6-4 and TRBJ2-7; 10 nucleotides agree with TRBD2. CDR1 and CDR2 (germline): MRHNA, SNTAGT. V gave up 1 base and J gave up 7 bases; unmatched junction bases: 10. The CDR3 runs to 16 residues. CDR3 loop: CASSDFKREGLGEQYF. Here the CDR3 DNA reads TGTGCCAGCAGTGACTTTAAGCGGGAGGGGCTGGGTGAGCAGTACTTC.